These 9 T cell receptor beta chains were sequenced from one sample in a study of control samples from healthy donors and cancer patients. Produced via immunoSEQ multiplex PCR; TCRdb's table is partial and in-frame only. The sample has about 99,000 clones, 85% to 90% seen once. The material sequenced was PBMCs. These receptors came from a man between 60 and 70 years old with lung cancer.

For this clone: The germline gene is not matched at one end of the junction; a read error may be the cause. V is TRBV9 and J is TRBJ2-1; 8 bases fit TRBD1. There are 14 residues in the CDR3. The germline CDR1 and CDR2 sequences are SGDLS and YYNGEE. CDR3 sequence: CASSLQGQVNERFF. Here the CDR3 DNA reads TGTGCCAGCAGCCTTCAGGGACAGGTTAATGAGCGGTTCTTC.

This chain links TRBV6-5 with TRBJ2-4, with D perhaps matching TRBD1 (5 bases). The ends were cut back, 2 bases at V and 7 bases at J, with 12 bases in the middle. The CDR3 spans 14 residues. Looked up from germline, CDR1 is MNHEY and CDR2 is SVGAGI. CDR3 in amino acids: CASSYGALENIQYF. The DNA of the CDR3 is TGTGCCAGCAGTTACGGGGCCTTGGAGAACATTCAGTACTTC.

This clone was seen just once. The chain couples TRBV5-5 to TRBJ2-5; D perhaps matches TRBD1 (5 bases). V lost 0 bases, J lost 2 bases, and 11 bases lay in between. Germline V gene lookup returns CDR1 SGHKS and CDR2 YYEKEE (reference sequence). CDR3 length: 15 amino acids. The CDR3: CASSLGAGQQETQYF. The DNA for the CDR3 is TGTGCCAGCAGCTTGGGGGCAGGGCAGCAAGAGACCCAGTACTTC.

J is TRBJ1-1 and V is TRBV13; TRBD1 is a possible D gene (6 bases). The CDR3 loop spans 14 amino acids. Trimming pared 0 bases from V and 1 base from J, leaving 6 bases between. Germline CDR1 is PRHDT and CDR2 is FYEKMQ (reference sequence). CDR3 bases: TGTGCCAGCAGCTTAGGGGACAGGAACACTGAAGCTTTCTTT. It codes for CASSLGDRNTEAFF.

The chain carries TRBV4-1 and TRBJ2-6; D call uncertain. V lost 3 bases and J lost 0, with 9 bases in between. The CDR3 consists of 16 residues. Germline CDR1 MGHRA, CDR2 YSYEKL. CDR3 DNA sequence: TGCGCCAGCAGCCATCCGACCGGCTCTGGGGCCAACGTCCTGACTTTC. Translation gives CASSHPTGSGANVLTF.

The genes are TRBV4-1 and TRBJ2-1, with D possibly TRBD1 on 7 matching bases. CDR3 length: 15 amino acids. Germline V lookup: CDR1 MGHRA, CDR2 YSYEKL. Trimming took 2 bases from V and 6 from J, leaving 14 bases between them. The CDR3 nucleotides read TGCGCCAGCAGCCAATCCGGCAGGGGGGTCAATGAGCAGTTCTTC. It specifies CASSQSGRGVNEQFF.

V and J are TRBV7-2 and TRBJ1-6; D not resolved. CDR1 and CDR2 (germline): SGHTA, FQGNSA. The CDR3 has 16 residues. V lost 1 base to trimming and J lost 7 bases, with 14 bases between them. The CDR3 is CASSLEGGIGNSPLHF. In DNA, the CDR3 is TGTGCCAGCAGCTTAGAGGGAGGGATAGGGAATTCACCCCTCCACTTT.

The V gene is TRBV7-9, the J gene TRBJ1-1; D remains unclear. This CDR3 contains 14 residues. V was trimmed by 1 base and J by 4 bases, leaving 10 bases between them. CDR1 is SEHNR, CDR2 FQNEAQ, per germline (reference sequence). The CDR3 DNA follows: TGTGCCAGCAGCTTAGAGATGGTTTCCACTGAAGCTTTCTTT. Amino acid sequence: CASSLEMVSTEAFF.

The CDR3 nucleotides are TGTGCCAGCAGGCGAGTTACCGGGGAGCTGTTTTTT. It specifies CASRRVTGELFF. The V gene is TRBV2, the J gene TRBJ2-2; D remains unclear. Looked up from germline, CDR1 is SNHLY and CDR2 is FYNNEI. The CDR3 has 12 residues. With 6 bases removed from V and 5 bases from J, the gap between germline ends came to 7 bases.